The rows below give T cell receptor beta chains drawn from one sample of a study of cytomegalovirus exposure and HLA in healthy donors. Using immunoSEQ multiplex PCR, the repertoire was profiled, and TCRdb retains in-frame clones only, with some absent. This sample yields 99,000 or so clones, of which around 73% are seen a single time; approximately 1.3% belongs to the top ten. Specimen: PBMCs. These receptors all stem from a man aged 25-45 years in good health and CMV-seronegative. The CDR3 runs from the conserved cysteine through the conserved F or W. The D gene is left open where the match is weak. The size entry is marked missing in some rows and otherwise reads once, few, many or a size class.

J gene,V gene,clone size,D gene,CDR3 protein,CDR3 DNA
TRBJ2-1,TRBV15,NA,TRBD1,CATSEISGTGGADEQFF,TGTGCCACCAGCGAAATTTCCGGGACAGGGGGTGCGGATGAGCAGTTCTTC
TRBJ1-5,TRBV6-5,NA,NA,CASRLQPWSDQPQHF,TGTGCCAGCAGGTTACAGCCGTGGTCGGATCAGCCCCAGCATTTT
TRBJ1-2,TRBV7-9,NA,NA,CASSLIPGGCTF,TGTGCCAGCAGCTTGATTCCGGGTGGGTGCACCTTC
TRBJ1-5,TRBV18,NA,TRBD1,CASSDRGNQPQHF,TGTGCCAGCTCCGACAGGGGTAATCAGCCCCAGCATTTT
TRBJ2-5,TRBV5-6,NA,NA,CASSLEPQETQYF,TGTGCCAGCAGCTTGGAGCCCCAAGAGACCCAGTACTTC
TRBJ2-3,TRBV5-4,NA,TRBD2,CASSWGLAGGTDTQYF,TGTGCCAGCAGCTGGGGACTAGCGGGGGGCACAGATACGCAGTATTTT
TRBJ1-4,TRBV5-1,NA,TRBD1,CASSFKGQDEKLFF,TGCGCCAGCAGCTTCAAAGGACAGGATGAAAAACTGTTTTTT
TRBJ2-7,TRBV5-6,NA,NA,CASSLVGSPYEQYF,TGTGCCAGCAGCTTGGTCGGGAGTCCCTACGAGCAGTACTTC
TRBJ2-1,TRBV5-4,NA,NA,CASSDSGSSYNEQFF,TGTGCCAGCAGCGATAGCGGTAGCTCCTACAATGAGCAGTTCTTC
TRBJ2-3,TRBV6-1,NA,TRBD2,CASSGTSGGAGTQYF,TGTGCCAGCAGTGGGACTAGCGGGGGGGCCGGGACGCAGTATTTT
TRBJ2-7,TRBV27,NA,TRBD1,CASSIGTGSSEQYF,TGTGCCAGCAGTATTGGGACAGGGTCGAGCGAGCAGTACTTC
TRBJ2-7,TRBV18,NA,NA,CASSPYGQGGIYEQYF,TGTGCCAGCTCACCATACGGGCAGGGTGGAATCTACGAGCAGTACTTC
TRBJ2-3,TRBV6-4,NA,NA,CASSAAFSEADTQYF,TGTGCCAGCAGTGCGGCCTTCTCGGAAGCGGATACGCAGTATTTT
TRBJ2-1,TRBV6-5,NA,NA,CATRDYPSYNEQFF,TGTGCCACCAGAGACTACCCCTCCTACAATGAGCAGTTCTTC
TRBJ2-7,TRBV7-2,NA,NA,CASSLSWGGPYEQYF,TGTGCCAGCAGCTTATCGTGGGGGGGCCCTTACGAGCAGTACTTC
TRBJ2-7,TRBV27,once,TRBD1,CASSLHRGYEQYF,TGTGCCAGCAGTTTACACAGGGGGTACGAGCAGTACTTC
TRBJ2-6,TRBV11-2,NA,NA,CASTFIGVIGANVLTF,TGTGCCAGCACCTTCATCGGGGTCATCGGGGCCAACGTCCTGACTTTC
TRBJ1-1,TRBV29-1,NA,NA,CSGGQRNTEAFF,TGCAGCGGAGGACAGAGGAACACTGAAGCTTTCTTT
TRBJ1-1,TRBV6-5,few,NA,CASSLSGDVNTEAFF,TGTGCCAGCAGCTTATCAGGGGATGTGAACACTGAAGCTTTCTTT
TRBJ1-2,TRBV4-3,NA,TRBD1,CASSQFPGQTNYGYTF,TGCGCCAGCAGCCAATTTCCGGGACAGACTAACTATGGCTACACCTTC
TRBJ2-7,TRBV14,few,NA,CASSPNRALTSYEQYF,TGTGCCAGCAGCCCCAATCGAGCCCTAACCTCCTACGAGCAGTACTTC
TRBJ1-5,TRBV21-1,NA,NA,CASSKGTGGPQPQHF,TGTGCCAGCAGCAAAGGGACAGGGGGTCCTCAGCCCCAGCATTTT
TRBJ1-5,TRBV19,once,NA,CASSLDRGYQPQHF,TGTGCCAGTAGTCTCGACCGAGGGTATCAGCCCCAGCATTTT
TRBJ1-2,TRBV5-4,NA,NA,CASSLGGDGYTF,TGTGCCAGCAGCTTGGGGGGGGATGGCTACACCTTC
TRBJ1-2,TRBV7-9,once,NA,CASSADRLKYGYTF,TGTGCCAGCAGCGCCGACAGGTTAAAGTATGGCTACACCTTC
TRBJ2-3,TRBV28,NA,NA,CASSLWVVGDTDTQYF,TGTGCCAGCAGTTTATGGGTTGTAGGGGACACAGATACGCAGTATTTT
TRBJ2-3,TRBV23-1,NA,TRBD2,CASSQNRPAGASGDTQYF,TGCGCCAGCAGTCAAAACCGTCCAGCGGGAGCATCGGGAGATACGCAGTATTTT
TRBJ2-2,TRBV11-2,once,NA,CASSLDPEPGTGELFF,TGTGCCAGCAGCTTAGATCCGGAACCAGGGACCGGGGAGCTGTTTTTT
TRBJ1-2,TRBV10-3,once,TRBD1,CAISAGQGDGYTF,TGTGCCATCAGTGCGGGACAGGGCGACGGCTACACCTTC
TRBJ2-7,TRBV28,NA,NA,CASSLSEYEQYF,TGTGCCAGCAGTTTATCGGAGTACGAGCAGTACTTC
TRBJ2-3,TRBV14,once,NA,CASSQDYRDLTDTQYF,TGTGCCAGCAGCCAAGACTACAGAGATCTCACAGATACGCAGTATTTT
TRBJ2-7,TRBV5-4,NA,TRBD2,CASSWRGEAGYEQYF,TGTGCCAGCAGCTGGCGAGGGGAAGCGGGGTACGAGCAGTACTTC
TRBJ2-3,TRBV12-5,NA,TRBD2,CASGLSGASTDTQYF,TGTGCTAGTGGCCTTAGCGGGGCTAGCACAGATACGCAGTATTTT
TRBJ1-6,TRBV13,NA,TRBD1,CASSSQGAVNSPLHF,TGTGCCAGCAGCTCCCAGGGGGCGGTTAATTCACCCCTCCACTTT
TRBJ2-3,TRBV7-8,NA,NA,CASSKMRALNHDTDTQYF,TGTGCCAGCAGCAAGATGCGGGCACTAAACCACGACACAGATACGCAGTATTTT
TRBJ2-2,TRBV9,NA,TRBD2,CASSVEAGGNTGELFF,TGTGCCAGCAGCGTAGAGGCGGGAGGTAACACCGGGGAGCTGTTTTTT
TRBJ2-7,TRBV10-3,once,TRBD2,CAINPSGSGPYEQYF,TGTGCCATCAACCCGAGCGGGAGTGGTCCCTACGAGCAGTACTTC
TRBJ1-4,TRBV19,NA,NA,CASSTGELTWSEKLFF,TGTGCCAGTAGTACCGGGGAACTTACTTGGAGTGAAAAACTGTTTTTT
TRBJ1-5,TRBV5-5,NA,NA,CASSLKGVGQPQHF,TGTGCCAGCAGCTTGAAGGGGGTAGGTCAGCCCCAGCATTTT
TRBJ1-1,TRBV7-2,NA,NA,CASSYIRNTEAFF,TGTGCCAGCAGCTACATCAGGAACACTGAAGCTTTCTTT
TRBJ1-3,TRBV9,NA,NA,CASTGSGNTIYF,TGTGCCAGCACCGGCTCTGGAAACACCATATATTTT
TRBJ1-1,TRBV5-4,NA,NA,CASSLRVNTEAFF,TGTGCCAGCAGCTTGAGAGTGAACACTGAAGCTTTCTTT
TRBJ2-1,TRBV6-5,few,NA,CASSYSGGSSYNEQFF,TGTGCCAGCAGTTACTCGGGGGGTAGCTCCTACAATGAGCAGTTCTTC
TRBJ2-2,TRBV4-3,NA,NA,CASSQVLRGGTGELFF,TGCGCCAGCAGCCAAGTCTTGAGGGGGGGGACCGGGGAGCTGTTTTTT
TRBJ2-7,TRBV18,NA,TRBD2,CASSGGGAYEQYF,TGTGCCAGCTCTGGCGGGGGGGCCTACGAGCAGTACTTC
TRBJ2-4,TRBV10-1,NA,NA,CASSEGHLAKNIQYF,TGCGCCAGCAGTGAGGGACACCTAGCCAAAAACATTCAGTACTTC
TRBJ2-1,TRBV5-1,NA,NA,CASSFRQVDNEQFF,TGCGCCAGCAGCTTTAGGCAGGTGGACAATGAGCAGTTCTTC
TRBJ2-3,TRBV11-2,NA,NA,CASSLSGNTQYF,TGTGCCAGCAGCCTATCCGGGAATACGCAGTATTTT
TRBJ2-3,TRBV20-1,NA,NA,CSIVPDTQYF,TGCAGTATAGTCCCAGATACGCAGTATTTT
TRBJ2-1,TRBV2,NA,TRBD1,CASSEEGAREQFF,TGTGCCAGCAGTGAAGAGGGGGCTAGGGAGCAGTTCTTC
TRBJ1-6,TRBV5-1,NA,TRBD1,CASSLAGGSSYNSPLHF,TGCGCCAGCAGCTTGGCAGGGGGGAGCTCCTATAATTCACCCCTCCACTTT